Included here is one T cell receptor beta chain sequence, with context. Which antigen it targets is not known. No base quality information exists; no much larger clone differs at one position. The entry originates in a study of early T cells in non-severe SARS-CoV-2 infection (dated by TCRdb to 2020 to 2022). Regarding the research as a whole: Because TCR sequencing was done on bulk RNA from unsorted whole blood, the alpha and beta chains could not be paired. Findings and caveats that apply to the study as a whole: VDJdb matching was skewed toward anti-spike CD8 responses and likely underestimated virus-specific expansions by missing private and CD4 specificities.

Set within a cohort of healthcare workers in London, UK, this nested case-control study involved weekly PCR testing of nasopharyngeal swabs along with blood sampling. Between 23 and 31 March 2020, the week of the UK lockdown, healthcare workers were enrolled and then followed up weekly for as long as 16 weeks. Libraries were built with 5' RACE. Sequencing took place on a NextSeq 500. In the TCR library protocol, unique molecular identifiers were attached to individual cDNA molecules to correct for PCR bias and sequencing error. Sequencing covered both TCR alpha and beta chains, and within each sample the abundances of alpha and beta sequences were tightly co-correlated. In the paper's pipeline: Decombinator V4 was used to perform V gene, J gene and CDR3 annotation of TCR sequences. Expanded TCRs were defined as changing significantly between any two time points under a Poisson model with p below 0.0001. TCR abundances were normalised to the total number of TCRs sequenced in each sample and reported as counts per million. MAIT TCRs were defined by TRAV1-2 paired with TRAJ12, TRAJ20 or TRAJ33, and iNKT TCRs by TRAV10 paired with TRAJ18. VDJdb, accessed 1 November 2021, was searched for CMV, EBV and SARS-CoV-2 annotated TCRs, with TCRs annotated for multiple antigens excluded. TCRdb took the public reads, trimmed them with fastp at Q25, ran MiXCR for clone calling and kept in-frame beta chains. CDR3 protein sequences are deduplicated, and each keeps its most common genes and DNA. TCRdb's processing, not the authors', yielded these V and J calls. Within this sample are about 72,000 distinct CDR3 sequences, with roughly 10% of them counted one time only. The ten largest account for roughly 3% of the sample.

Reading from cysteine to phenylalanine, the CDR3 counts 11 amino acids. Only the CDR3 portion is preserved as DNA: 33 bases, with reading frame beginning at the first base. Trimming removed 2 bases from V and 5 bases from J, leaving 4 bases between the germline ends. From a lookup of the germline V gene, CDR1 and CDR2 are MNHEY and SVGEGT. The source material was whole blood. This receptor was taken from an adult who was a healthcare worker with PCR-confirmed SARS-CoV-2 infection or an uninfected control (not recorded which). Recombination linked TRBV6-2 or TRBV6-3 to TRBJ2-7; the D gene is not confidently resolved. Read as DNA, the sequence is TGTGCCAGCAGTTACACCCACGAGCAGTACTTC. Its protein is CASSYTHEQYF.